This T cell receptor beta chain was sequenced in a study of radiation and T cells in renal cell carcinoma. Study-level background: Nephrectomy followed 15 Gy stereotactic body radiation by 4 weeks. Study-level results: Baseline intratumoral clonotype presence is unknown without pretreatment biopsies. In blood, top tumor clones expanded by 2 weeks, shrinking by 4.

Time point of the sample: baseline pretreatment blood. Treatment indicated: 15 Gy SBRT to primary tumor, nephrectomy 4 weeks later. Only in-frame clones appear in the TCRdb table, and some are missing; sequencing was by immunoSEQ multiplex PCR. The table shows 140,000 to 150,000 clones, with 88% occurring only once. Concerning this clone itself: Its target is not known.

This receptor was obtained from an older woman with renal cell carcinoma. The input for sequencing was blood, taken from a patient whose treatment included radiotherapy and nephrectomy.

The CDR3 nucleotides read TGCAGCGTTCCCAGGGGGAATGAGCAGTTCTTC. Translating gives CSVPRGNEQFF. This chain uses TRBV29-1 with TRBJ2-1; 7 bases align to TRBD1. The V gene end was trimmed by 5 bases and the J gene end by 7 bases; junction bases not matched to a gene: 2. The CDR3 is 11 residues long. From germline, CDR1 is SQVTM and CDR2 ANQGSEA.